Below, 30 T cell receptor beta chains from the same sample are listed, as sequenced in a study of blood T cell repertoires in COVID-19. The data were produced by immunoSEQ multiplex PCR, yet TCRdb's version contains in-frame clones alone and is incomplete. The data contain 220,000 or so clones, 90% of them seen just once; the ten biggest clones take up approximately 16%. The sequenced sample was PBMCs or T cells enriched from blood (not recorded which). These receptors were taken from a man between 25 and 39 years old who had been exposed to COVID-19.

On this clone: Distinct nucleotide sequences in the sample also encode this CDR3. J is TRBJ2-7 and V is TRBV7-9; TRBD1 is a possible D gene (6 bases). The CDR3 has 15 amino acids. Germline-derived CDR1 and CDR2 are SEHNR and FQNEAQ (reference sequence). Trimming stripped 5 bases from V and 2 bases from J, with 16 bases between. Here the CDR3 reads CASSPPDSPTYEQYF. As DNA, the CDR3 is TGTGCCAGCAGCCCACCGGACAGTCCGACCTACGAGCAGTACTTC.

As for this clone: The junction and the germline gene differ at one end; a read error may be behind it. Other DNA sequences in this specimen translate into the identical CDR3. The chain links TRBV20-1 to TRBJ2-1; D call uncertain. The germline V gene has CDR1 DFQATT and CDR2 SNEGSKA (reference sequence). The CDR3 is 10 amino acids. The CDR3 DNA reads TGCAGTGCTAGCGACAACGAGCAGTTCTTC. Translation gives CSASDNEQFF.

This clone was recorded only once. V is TRBV29-1 and J is TRBJ1-5, with TRBD1 identical over 9 bases. Germline CDR1 and CDR2: SQVTM and ANQGSEA. Trimming cost V 6 bases and J 4 bases; bases outside gene matches: 4. This CDR3 is built from 13 residues. CDR3 in amino acids: CSVRDRVNQPQHF. The DNA for the CDR3 is TGCAGCGTCCGGGACAGGGTGAATCAGCCCCAGCATTTT.

V and J are TRBV6-5 and TRBJ2-7; 8 nucleotides match TRBD2. V trimming: 6 bases; J trimming: 2 bases; junction bases outside the gene matches: 6. The CDR3 runs 14 residues. In germline, CDR1 is MNHEY, CDR2 SVGAGI. The CDR3 loop is CASSVSGEPYEQYF. In DNA form, the CDR3 reads TGTGCCAGCAGCGTTAGCGGGGAGCCCTACGAGCAGTACTTC.

This clone came up a few times. The V call is TRBV25-1, the J call TRBJ1-6; D not resolved. Trimming stripped 8 bases from V and 9 bases from J, with 14 bases between. CDR1 is MGHDK and CDR2 is SYGVNS in the germline V gene. This CDR3 is built from 13 residues. CDR3: CASSQVFGSPLHF. The CDR3, as DNA: TGTGCCAGCTCCCAGGTATTCGGTTCACCCCTCCACTTT.

Here the CDR3 reads CASSQDPRNGYTF. CDR3 DNA sequence: TGCGCCAGCAGCCAAGATCCGAGGAATGGCTACACCTTC. The rearrangement uses TRBV4-3 and TRBJ1-2; no clear D gene. V was clipped by 0 bases and J by 6 bases, with 8 bases between them. The CDR3 totals 13 residues. CDR1 is LGHNA and CDR2 is YSLEER in the germline V gene.

The chain carries TRBV21-1 and TRBJ2-2; TRBD1, the table's D call, was not compared with the DNA. TRBV21-1 is recorded as a pseudogene. The CDR3 spans 17 residues. The DNA of the CDR3 is TGTGCCAGCAGCAAAAGACGACAGGCCGCGAACACCGGGGAGCTGTTTTTT. Translated, it gives CASSKRRQAANTGELFF.

The chain carries TRBV19 and TRBJ1-1; no clear D gene. The CDR3 is 13 amino acids. Germline V CDR1 and CDR2: LNHDA, SQIVND (reference sequence). Between the trimmed V and J ends, which lost 3 bases and 3 bases, there was a span of 8 bases. CDR3 bases: TGTGCCAGTAGTATGGCGGGGTACACTGAAGCTTTCTTT. Its translation: CASSMAGYTEAFF.

This clone was found a few times. The chain couples TRBV19 to TRBJ1-3, with 7 bases aligning to TRBD1. The CDR3 runs to 16 residues. Per germline, CDR1 LNHDA and CDR2 SQIVND (reference sequence). With 5 bases clipped from V and 0 bases from J, the junction kept 7 bases outside the gene matches. CDR3 sequence: CASSLGQPPSGNTIYF. The CDR3 region has the DNA TGTGCCAGTAGTTTGGGACAGCCACCCTCTGGAAACACCATATATTTT.

The chain recombines TRBV19 with TRBJ2-7; 8 positions agree with TRBD1. Per germline, CDR1 LNHDA and CDR2 SQIVND (reference sequence). Trimming took 10 bases from V and 3 from J; bases not matched to a gene: 5. The CDR3 is made up of 12 amino acids. CDR3: CATEDRGYEQYF. CDR3 DNA sequence: TGTGCCACCGAAGACAGGGGCTACGAGCAGTACTTC.

The gene calls are TRBV3-1 (or the pseudogene TRBV3-2) and TRBJ1-1; no clear D gene. CDR1 LGHDT and CDR2 YNNKEL come from the germline V gene (reference sequence). V was cut by 1 base and J by 6 bases, with 6 bases left in between. This CDR3 contains 12 residues. The CDR3 sequence: CASSQAAAEAFF. DNA for the CDR3: TGTGCCAGCAGCCAAGCCGCAGCTGAAGCTTTCTTT.

This chain connects TRBV4-1 to TRBJ1-2, with 10 bases identical to TRBD1. V lost 3 bases, J lost 3 bases, and 4 bases stayed unmatched. Looked up from germline, CDR1 is MGHRA and CDR2 is YSYEKL. This CDR3 spans 15 amino acids. The CDR3 DNA sequence: TGCGCCAGCAGCCACCTCGGACAGGGGGACTATGGCTACACCTTC. It codes for CASSHLGQGDYGYTF.

The chain recombines TRBV11-2 with TRBJ1-1; D not resolved. Germline CDR1 SGHAT, CDR2 FQNNGV. V lost 4 bases and J lost 2, with 5 bases in between. This CDR3 has 12 amino acids. The CDR3 spells CASSSGNTEAFF. In DNA form, the CDR3 reads TGTGCCAGCAGCTCGGGTAACACTGAAGCTTTCTTT.

V and J are TRBV9 and TRBJ2-1; 10 nucleotides agree with TRBD2. From germline, CDR1 is SGDLS and CDR2 YYNGEE. This CDR3 is built from 14 residues. With V trimmed by 3 bases and J by 10 bases, 7 bases remained unmatched. CDR3 bases: TGTGCCAGCAGCGGGGTAGCGGGGGGCCTCGAGCAGTTCTTC. It is translated as CASSGVAGGLEQFF.

The J gene is TRBJ1-2, the V gene TRBV10-3, with TRBD1 matching over 8 bases. V dropped 4 bases and J dropped 3; count of bases not matched to a gene: 10. The CDR3 length is 16 residues. CDR1 and CDR2 from the germline V gene are ENHRY and SYGVKD. The CDR3 reads CAISVSGTGLDYGYTF. The CDR3 region has the DNA TGTGCCATCAGTGTCTCCGGGACAGGTCTAGACTATGGCTACACCTTC.

The chain recombines TRBV6-1 with TRBJ1-2; D unresolved. This CDR3 has 13 residues. Trimming left V 2 bases short and J 1 base short, with 5 bases between. The V gene's germline CDR1 is MNHNS and CDR2 SASEGT. CDR3 loop: CASSERVNYGYTF. CDR3 bases: TGTGCCAGCAGTGAACGGGTTAACTATGGCTACACCTTC.

This clone was detected only once. The chain couples TRBV5-6 to TRBJ2-1; 8 bases are a match to TRBD1. Losses at the gene ends were 4 bases for V and 1 base for J; bases not matched to a gene: 7. There are 16 residues in the CDR3. Germline CDR1 is SGHDT and CDR2 is YYEEEE. The CDR3 region has the DNA TGTGCCAGCAGCCTTGGACAGGGATGGTCCTACAATGAGCAGTTCTTC. Amino acid sequence: CASSLGQGWSYNEQFF. Full variable domain (missing parts from reference TRBV5-6 and TRBJ2-1): DAGVTQSPTHLIKTRGQQVTLRCSPKSGHDTVSWYQQALGQGPQFIFQYYEEEERQRGNFPDRFSGHQFPNYSSELNVNALLLGDSALYLCASSLGQGWSYNEQFFGPGTRLTVL.

The chain couples TRBV4-1 to TRBJ1-4, with D hard to call. Per the germline V gene, CDR1 is MGHRA and CDR2 is YSYEKL. V was shortened by 4 bases and J by 8 bases, with 14 bases between the two germline ends. There are 14 residues in the CDR3. CDR3 loop: CASSPYALLEKLFF. The DNA of the CDR3 is TGCGCCAGCAGCCCTTATGCTTTACTGGAAAAACTGTTTTTT.

The genes are TRBV13 and TRBJ1-1; D remains unclear. The germline gives CDR1 PRHDT, CDR2 FYEKMQ (reference sequence). V lost 8 bases to trimming and J lost 1 base, with 11 bases between them. The CDR3 consists of 13 residues. DNA for the CDR3: TGTGCCAGCCTCCTTGAGGGGAACACTGAAGCTTTCTTT. Translation gives CASLLEGNTEAFF.

The V call is TRBV27, the J call TRBJ1-1; D call uncertain. The V and J ends lost 2 bases and 1 base respectively, with 17 bases between them. The CDR3 contains 17 residues. In germline, CDR1 is MNHEY, CDR2 SMNVEV (reference sequence). CDR3 loop: CASSLLPLGGSNTEAFF. The DNA for the CDR3 is TGTGCCAGCAGTTTACTCCCCCTAGGAGGTTCGAACACTGAAGCTTTCTTT.

The chain joins TRBV20-1 to TRBJ2-1; TRBD2 matches 9 bases. The V gene end was trimmed by 3 bases and the J gene end by 8 bases; junction bases not matched to a gene: 8. The V gene's germline CDR1 is DFQATT and CDR2 SNEGSKA (reference sequence). This CDR3 is 14 amino acids long. The CDR3 sequence is CSASQAGGHDEQFF. CDR3 DNA sequence: TGCAGTGCTAGTCAGGCGGGGGGGCATGATGAGCAGTTCTTC.

The V gene is TRBV6-5, the J gene TRBJ1-2; D uncertain. Per the germline V gene, CDR1 is MNHEY and CDR2 is SVGAGI. The V end was cut by 7 bases, the J end by 4 bases, with 10 bases between. The CDR3 is 12 amino acids. CDR3 sequence (DNA): TGTGCCAGCACTGGAGGATTCTATGGCTACACCTTC. Encoded protein: CASTGGFYGYTF.

The chain links TRBV5-1 to TRBJ2-2, with 8 bases lining up with TRBD2. The V segment lost 0 bases and the J segment 0 bases; nucleotides outside the gene matches: 13. Germline CDR1 and CDR2: SGHRS and YFSETQ. CDR3 size: 20 residues. This chain's CDR3 is CASSLAGAGGLFANTGELFF. In DNA, the CDR3 is TGCGCCAGCAGCTTGGCCGGGGCGGGGGGCCTCTTCGCGAACACCGGGGAGCTGTTTTTT.

The chain has TRBV9 and TRBJ1-6; 7 bases map to TRBD1. CDR1 SGDLS and CDR2 YYNGEE come from the germline V gene. J was trimmed by 9 bases and V by 4 bases; bases with no gene match: 10. This CDR3 is built from 15 residues. CDR3 amino acids: CASSTRDRNSSPLHF. CDR3 nucleotide sequence: TGTGCCAGCAGCACCCGGGACAGAAATTCTTCACCCCTCCACTTT. Complete variable domain (other parts from reference TRBV9 and TRBJ1-6): DSGVTQTPKHLITATGQRVTLRCSPRSGDLSVYWYQQSLDQGLQFLIQYYNGEERAKGNILERFSAQQFPDLHSELNLSSLELGDSALYFCASSTRDRNSSPLHFGNGTRLTVT.

This sequence joins TRBV7-7 and TRBJ2-5; D not certain. V shed 5 bases and J shed 1 base, with 8 bases lying between them. Germline CDR1 and CDR2: SSHAT and FNYEAQ (reference sequence). This CDR3 is built from 13 residues. Here the CDR3 DNA reads TGTGCCAGCAGCCCAGAATTCCAAGAGACCCAGTACTTC. Translating gives CASSPEFQETQYF.

This chain uses TRBV5-4 with TRBJ2-1, with 13 positions matching TRBD2. The V gene's germline CDR1 is SGHNT and CDR2 YYREEE (reference sequence). Losses at the gene ends were 0 bases for V and 4 bases for J; bases not matched to a gene: 1. The CDR3 is 16 residues long. The chain's CDR3 is CASSLAGLAGYNEQFF. In DNA form, the CDR3 reads TGTGCCAGCAGCTTGGCGGGACTAGCGGGGTACAATGAGCAGTTCTTC.

V and J are TRBV6-6 and TRBJ1-6; possible D gene TRBD1, 5 bases. The CDR3 length is 15 residues. Germline V gene data show CDR1 as MNHNY and CDR2 as SVGAGI (reference sequence). Trimming stripped 4 bases from V and 9 bases from J, with 16 bases between. The CDR3 DNA sequence: TGTGCCAGCAGTTCCCAAGGGGAGGCCGGTTCACCCCTCCACTTT. This translates into CASSSQGEAGSPLHF.

The chain links TRBV5-4 to TRBJ1-1; D is perhaps TRBD1 (5 bases). There are 13 residues in the CDR3. Germline V gene sequence: CDR1 SGHNT, CDR2 YYREEE (reference sequence). The V and J ends lost 4 bases and 1 base respectively, with 8 bases between them. Here the CDR3 reads CASSPQENTEAFF. The CDR3 nucleotides are TGTGCCAGCAGCCCACAGGAGAACACTGAAGCTTTCTTT.

This clone appeared once. This chain joins TRBV6-1 and TRBJ1-3, with unresolved D. This CDR3 spans 14 amino acids. V was trimmed by 3 bases and J by 4 bases, leaving 10 bases between them. Germline CDR1 is MNHNS and CDR2 is SASEGT. DNA for the CDR3: TGTGCCAGCAGTGACCCTCTAGAGGGAAACACCATATATTTT. Residues: CASSDPLEGNTIYF.

The chain carries TRBV7-2 and TRBJ2-1; 8 nucleotides match TRBD1. This CDR3 has 14 residues. CDR1 and CDR2 from the germline V gene are SGHTA and FQGNSA. The V and J ends lost 4 bases and 10 bases, in that order; junction bases with no gene match: 9. The CDR3 DNA sequence: TGTGCCAGCAGCTCGCGACAGGGGACAATAGAGCAGTTCTTC. It translates to CASSSRQGTIEQFF.